A selection of T cell receptor beta chains follows, all from one sample in a study of T cell responses to AZD1222 COVID-19 vaccine. TCRdb keeps only in-frame clones here, not all; method: immunoSEQ multiplex PCR. The data hold 110,000 to 150,000 clones, with approximately 90% observed a single time. Sequencing was performed on peripheral blood, taken on day 0 of AZD1222 vaccination. These receptor sequences come from an adult in good health. Each CDR3 is given without its conserved first and last residue. D genes are given only for firm matches.

V	D	J	CDR3
TRBV11-2	-	TRBJ2-3	ASSRLGPTDTQY
TRBV10-3	-	TRBJ1-2	AISDPVGYGGYT
TRBV29-1	TRBD1	TRBJ1-5	SVLLQGEGRPQH
TRBV10-3	-	TRBJ1-2	AISAQLDGYT
TRBV5-5	TRBD1	TRBJ2-1	ASSPGLGQEFHEQF
TRBV24-1	TRBD2	TRBJ2-1	ATSDRTSGPGNEQF
TRBV19	TRBD1	TRBJ1-5	ASSSDRGRGQPQH
TRBV28	-	TRBJ2-7	ASSPPRGWVIYEQY
TRBV2	-	TRBJ1-3	ASSSDWSGNTIY
TRBV6-6	-	TRBJ2-2	ASRQTGTNTGELF
TRBV19	TRBD2	TRBJ2-7	ASSIAGGGRGEQY
TRBV6-6	-	TRBJ1-2	ASSYSRQDLNYGYT
TRBV6-5	TRBD1	TRBJ2-1	ASSRDRGGYNEQF
TRBV29-1	TRBD2	TRBJ2-7	SVAPGGEQY
TRBV11-2	-	TRBJ1-2	ASTWMGNYGYT
TRBV10-1	TRBD2	TRBJ2-7	ASSEGLAGYEQY
TRBV27	-	TRBJ2-7	ASSLVRGGEQY
TRBV18	-	TRBJ1-4	ASSPGATNEKLF
TRBV7-2	TRBD1	TRBJ1-2	ASSSKRQGTYGYT
TRBV4-1	-	TRBJ1-4	ASSLEGRTTNEKLF
TRBV2	-	TRBJ1-5	ASSDSVGNNQPQH
TRBV4-2	-	TRBJ2-6	ASSQGAGRSGANVLT
TRBV4-3	TRBD1	TRBJ2-7	ASSARQGAYEQY
TRBV7-9	TRBD1	TRBJ1-2	ASSLPPLQGAI
TRBV9	-	TRBJ1-4	ASSVGWNEKLF
TRBV30	-	TRBJ1-4	AWTQTATNEKLF
TRBV5-1	-	TRBJ2-7	ASSLDRDLYGDYEQY
TRBV19	TRBD1	TRBJ1-3	ASSGQAFSGNTIY
TRBV27	TRBD2	TRBJ2-5	ASTPRTSGLQETQY
TRBV7-2	-	TRBJ1-2	ASSLEALVDGYT
TRBV7-2	-	TRBJ2-3	ASSVDTDTQY
TRBV29-1	TRBD1	TRBJ2-1	SVEEGGMGGTDFSSYNEQF
TRBV7-9	-	TRBJ1-1	ASSSFGGTEAF
TRBV28	-	TRBJ1-5	ASTKGRGFDQPQH
TRBV7-8	-	TRBJ1-1	ASSQAGDTEAF
TRBV6-5	-	TRBJ1-5	ASIQGRGNQPQH
TRBV3-1/TRBV3-2	TRBD1	TRBJ2-7	ASSTGVDEQY
TRBV7-6	TRBD1	TRBJ2-2	ASSPQRTGGNTGELF
TRBV30	TRBD1	TRBJ1-4	AWRDRPSPNEKLF
TRBV7-3	-	TRBJ2-7	ASSPGTVEQY